The rows below give T cell receptor beta chains drawn from one sample of a study of blood T cell repertoires in COVID-19. TCRdb keeps only in-frame clones here, not all; method: immunoSEQ multiplex PCR. The profile shows about 300,000 clones, around nine tenths of them singletons. The sample consisted of PBMCs or T cells enriched from blood (not recorded which). Every receptor here comes from a woman aged 30 to 39 who had recovered from COVID-19. Both conserved end residues are part of each CDR3. A D gene is named only where the DNA matches it firmly. Clone size is shown for a subset of rows, as once, few, many or a class of expanded clone.

CAWSPGRGSGAFF	TGTGCCTGGAGTCCTGGACGGGGGAGCGGGGCTTTCTTT	once	TRBV30	TRBJ1-1	-
CASTRTLAAYNEQFF	TGTGCCAGCACCCGTACTCTAGCGGCCTACAATGAGCAGTTCTTC	-	TRBV27	TRBJ2-1	TRBD2
CASSDTHSEKLFF	TGTGCCAGTTCTGACACCCATTCTGAAAAACTGTTTTTT	-	TRBV19	TRBJ1-4	-
CASSYSGSNYGYTF	TGTGCCAGCAGTTACTCGGGCAGTAACTATGGCTACACCTTC	-	TRBV6-5	TRBJ1-2	-
CASSSTRGTDTQYF	TGTGCCAGCAGCTCGACTCGGGGGACAGATACGCAGTATTTT	-	TRBV11-2	TRBJ2-3	-
CASSQGPGRGTEAFF	TGTGCCAGCAGCCAAGGGCCGGGGAGAGGGACTGAAGCTTTCTTT	-	TRBV3-1/TRBV3-2	TRBJ1-1	-
CAWSGSTYGYTF	TGTGCCTGGAGTGGATCCACTTATGGCTACACCTTC	-	TRBV30	TRBJ1-2	-
CASSSGQGPFF	TGTGCCAGCAGTTCGGGACAGGGCCCGTTCTTC	-	TRBV6-2/TRBV6-3	TRBJ2-1	TRBD1
CASSQTLAGAGGEKLFF	TGTGCCAGCAGCCAAACGTTGGCAGGGGCTGGGGGTGAAAAACTGTTTTTT	-	TRBV3-1/TRBV3-2	TRBJ1-4	-
CASTPEVDQPQHF	TGTGCCAGTACCCCGGAGGTTGATCAGCCCCAGCATTTT	-	TRBV19	TRBJ1-5	-
CASSLTRRTEAFF	TGTGCCAGCAGTTTAACCAGGCGAACTGAAGCTTTCTTT	-	TRBV27	TRBJ1-1	-
CASSRSAGNFGYTF	TGTGCCAGCAGCCGCTCCGCAGGAAATTTCGGCTACACCTTC	-	TRBV6-5	TRBJ1-2	-
CASSKGQGGNQPQHF	TGTGCCAGTAGTAAGGGACAGGGCGGCAATCAGCCCCAGCATTTT	few	TRBV19	TRBJ1-5	TRBD1
CASSEDTRYGYTF	TGTGCCAGTAGTGAGGACACACGTTATGGCTACACCTTC	few	TRBV19	TRBJ1-2	-
CAWSPRTTQYNEQFF	TGTGCCTGGTCCCCGAGGACAACTCAGTACAATGAGCAGTTCTTC	-	TRBV30	TRBJ2-1	-
CASSFGGLAEAFF	TGTGCCAGCAGCTTCGGAGGGTTAGCTGAAGCTTTCTTT	-	TRBV7-3	TRBJ1-1	-
CASRQGFGNTIYF	TGTGCCAGCAGACAGGGGTTTGGAAACACCATATATTTT	-	TRBV6-5	TRBJ1-3	TRBD1
CASSLQGMNTEAFF	TGTGCCAGTAGTCTGCAGGGGATGAACACTGAAGCTTTCTTT	-	TRBV19	TRBJ1-1	-
CASSEAWTGAGIQNTIYF	TGTGCCAGCAGTGAAGCCTGGACAGGGGCAGGGATCCAAAACACCATATATTTT	-	TRBV6-1	TRBJ1-3	TRBD1
CASSLSGAHEQYF	TGTGCCAGCAGCTTATCAGGGGCCCACGAGCAGTACTTC	-	TRBV11-2	TRBJ2-7	-
CASSIGAPNTGELFF	TGTGCCAGTAGTATAGGGGCCCCGAACACCGGGGAGCTGTTTTTT	-	TRBV19	TRBJ2-2	-
CASSLVGAYEQYF	TGTGCCAGCAGTCTGGTCGGAGCCTACGAGCAGTACTTC	-	TRBV27	TRBJ2-7	-
CASTPRSWTENYNEQFF	TGTGCCAGTACCCCCCGGTCCTGGACAGAAAATTACAATGAGCAGTTCTTC	-	TRBV19	TRBJ2-1	-
CAWNVIRGTQYF	TGTGCCTGGAACGTTATTAGGGGTACGCAGTATTTT	once	TRBV30	TRBJ2-3	-
CASTGTGFGGNTIYF	TGTGCCAGTACCGGGACAGGGTTTGGTGGAAACACCATATATTTT	once	TRBV19	TRBJ1-3	TRBD1
CASSPPGDTGELFF	TGTGCCAGCAGTCCCCCAGGGGACACCGGGGAGCTGTTTTTT	-	TRBV6-2/TRBV6-3	TRBJ2-2	-
CASSQGALNTGELFF	TGTGCCAGTTCCCAGGGGGCGCTGAACACCGGGGAGCTGTTTTTT	-	TRBV7-9	TRBJ2-2	TRBD1
CASGPGGLPEITQYF	TGTGCTAGTGGTCCGGGGGGACTCCCTGAAATCACGCAGTATTTT	-	TRBV12-5	TRBJ2-3	TRBD2
CASSAGTGGTLQYF	TGTGCCAGTAGTGCCGGGACAGGGGGCACGCTTCAGTACTTC	-	TRBV19	TRBJ2-4	TRBD1
CSVEAGPNQPQHF	TGCAGCGTTGAGGCAGGGCCCAATCAGCCCCAGCATTTT	-	TRBV29-1	TRBJ1-5	-
CASSLRGLTNEKLFF	TGTGCCAGCAGCTTACGAGGATTAACTAATGAAAAACTGTTTTTT	-	TRBV7-8	TRBJ1-4	-
CAIGGGTGSNNEQFF	TGTGCCATCGGGGGGGGGACAGGGTCTAACAATGAGCAGTTCTTC	-	TRBV10-3	TRBJ2-1	TRBD1
CASSPLDGTKDQPQHF	TGTGCCAGCTCACCACTCGATGGGACAAAAGATCAGCCCCAGCATTTT	-	TRBV18	TRBJ1-5	-
CASSPRGQGPETQYF	TGTGCCAGCAGCCCCCGTGGACAGGGTCCAGAGACCCAGTACTTC	once	TRBV9	TRBJ2-5	TRBD1
CASSRTGGSYNSPLHF	TGTGCCAGCAGCCGGACAGGGGGATCCTATAATTCACCCCTCCACTTT	few	TRBV2	TRBJ1-6	TRBD1
CASSPRGGGEAFF	TGTGCCAGCAGCCCCCGGGGGGGTGGTGAAGCTTTCTTT	-	TRBV7-8	TRBJ1-1	-
CASCAGFGTEAFF	TGTGCCAGCTGCGCAGGGTTCGGCACTGAAGCTTTCTTT	-	TRBV11-2	TRBJ1-1	-
CATGDSWGYGYTF	TGTGCCACGGGGGACAGTTGGGGCTATGGCTACACCTTC	-	TRBV6-5	TRBJ1-2	TRBD1
CASSPYYGGATDTQYF	TGTGCCAGCAGCCCGTACTACGGGGGGGCGACAGATACGCAGTATTTT	-	TRBV3-1/TRBV3-2	TRBJ2-3	TRBD2
CASSLGRGDSFFYEQYF	TGTGCCAGCAGCTTAGGGAGGGGGGACAGCTTCTTTTATGAGCAGTACTTC	-	TRBV7-9	TRBJ2-7	-
CASSSSSGGTDTQYF	TGCGCCAGCAGCTCGTCTAGCGGGGGAACAGATACGCAGTATTTT	-	TRBV5-1	TRBJ2-3	TRBD2
CASSSRTGARAEAFF	TGCGCCAGCAGCTCAAGGACAGGGGCTAGAGCTGAAGCTTTCTTT	once	TRBV5-1	TRBJ1-1	TRBD1
CASSLRGDRVADTQYF	TGTGCCAGCAGCTTAAGGGGCGACCGGGTTGCAGATACGCAGTATTTT	-	TRBV9	TRBJ2-3	-
CASSSPRDSLAKNIQYF	TGTGCCAGCAGTTCGCCGCGGGACTCTCTAGCCAAAAACATTCAGTACTTC	-	TRBV28	TRBJ2-4	-
CASSDPGLAGALSYEQYF	TGTGCCAGCAGTGACCCAGGACTAGCGGGGGCCTTATCCTACGAGCAGTACTTC	few	TRBV6-1	TRBJ2-7	TRBD2
CASTRDRSYGYTF	TGTGCCAGCACGCGGGACCGGTCCTATGGCTACACCTTC	-	TRBV11-2	TRBJ1-2	-
CASSSGQNYEQYF	TGTGCCAGCAGTTCAGGACAGAACTACGAGCAGTACTTC	-	TRBV27	TRBJ2-7	-
CAWSVKGADTIYF	TGTGCCTGGAGTGTAAAAGGGGCGGACACCATATATTTT	few	TRBV30	TRBJ1-3	-
CASSEAPPLYGYTF	TGTGCCAGCAGTGAAGCGCCGCCGCTATATGGCTACACCTTC	-	TRBV25-1	TRBJ1-2	-
CASSMLQGAMNTEAFF	TGTGCCAGTAGTATGTTACAGGGGGCCATGAACACTGAAGCTTTCTTT	-	TRBV19	TRBJ1-1	TRBD1
CASSQVGAPFDGYTF	TGTGCCAGCAGCCAGGTGGGGGCCCCGTTCGATGGCTACACCTTC	-	TRBV11-2	TRBJ1-2	-
CASRPSGVGTEAFF	TGTGCCAGCCGTCCTTCAGGGGTAGGCACTGAAGCTTTCTTT	-	TRBV6-5	TRBJ1-1	-
CASSLGGRMYEQYF	TGTGCCAGCAGTTTAGGTGGTAGAATGTACGAGCAGTACTTC	once	TRBV27	TRBJ2-7	-
CASSLRTAGGYGYTF	TGTGCCAGCAGCTTGAGAACGGCAGGGGGGTATGGCTACACCTTC	-	TRBV5-6	TRBJ1-2	TRBD1
CATSRALQGEKLFF	TGTGCCACCAGCAGAGCGCTACAGGGTGAAAAACTGTTTTTT	-	TRBV15	TRBJ1-4	-
CASSQSYGYTF	TGTGCCAGCAGCCAATCCTATGGCTACACCTTC	-	TRBV6-5	TRBJ1-2	-
CASSLAGGMNTEAFF	TGTGCCAGCAGCTTAGCAGGGGGCATGAACACTGAAGCTTTCTTT	few	TRBV7-9	TRBJ1-1	TRBD1